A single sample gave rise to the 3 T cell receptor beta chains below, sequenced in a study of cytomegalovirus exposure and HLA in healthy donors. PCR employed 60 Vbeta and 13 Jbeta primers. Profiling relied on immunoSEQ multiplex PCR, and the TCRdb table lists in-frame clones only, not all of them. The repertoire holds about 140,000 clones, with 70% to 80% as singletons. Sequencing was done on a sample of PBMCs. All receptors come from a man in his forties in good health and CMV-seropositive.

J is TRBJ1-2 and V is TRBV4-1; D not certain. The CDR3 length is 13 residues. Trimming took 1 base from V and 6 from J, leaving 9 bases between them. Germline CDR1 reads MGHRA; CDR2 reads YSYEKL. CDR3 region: CASSQVAGNGYTF. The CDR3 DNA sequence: TGCGCCAGCAGCCAAGTGGCAGGTAATGGCTACACCTTC.

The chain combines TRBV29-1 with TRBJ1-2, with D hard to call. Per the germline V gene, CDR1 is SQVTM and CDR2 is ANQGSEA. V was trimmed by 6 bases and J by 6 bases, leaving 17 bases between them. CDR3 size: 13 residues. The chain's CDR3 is CSVGDYAADGYTF. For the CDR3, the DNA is TGCAGCGTCGGCGATTACGCGGCCGATGGCTACACCTTC. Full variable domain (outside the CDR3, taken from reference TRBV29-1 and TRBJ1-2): SAVISQKPSRDICQRGTSLTIQCQVDSQVTMMFWYRQQPGQSLTLIATANQGSEATYESGFVIDKFPISRPNLTFSTLTVSNMSPEDSSIYLCSVGDYAADGYTFGSGTRLTVV.

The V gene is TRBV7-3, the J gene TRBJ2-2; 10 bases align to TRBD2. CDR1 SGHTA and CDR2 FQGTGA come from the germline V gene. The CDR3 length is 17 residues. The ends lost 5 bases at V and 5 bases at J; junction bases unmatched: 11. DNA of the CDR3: TGTGCCAGCAGCCGAACTAGCGGGACCCCGGGGACCGGGGAGCTGTTTTTT. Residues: CASSRTSGTPGTGELFF.